Below, one T cell receptor (beta chain) is given with its context. Antigen specificity is unknown. The data were taken from a study of Ad26.COV2.S vaccination and SARS-CoV-2 variants. Overall study results and limits: Similar non-spike TCR breadth was observed in recipients of vaccine and of placebo.

Treatment meaning: roughly 19 received Ad26.COV2.S at low or high dose, single or two shots; 5 received placebo; per-sample allocation not given. Samples came from day 63 after the first vaccine or placebo injection. This table comes from immunoSEQ multiplex PCR, and its TCRdb copy is limited to in-frame clones, with some not included. This table has about 350,000 clones, about 85% appearing once. The sample in question was peripheral blood, obtained in a trial of Ad26.COV2.S vaccine versus placebo. The TCR comes from a person aged 18 to 65 who received the Ad26.COV2.S COVID-19 vaccine or a placebo.

As DNA, the CDR3 is TGCAGTGCTCCCGAGGTAGATACGCAGTATTTT. It specifies CSAPEVDTQYF. This sequence joins TRBV20-1 and TRBJ2-3; the D is unclear. V was trimmed by 5 bases and J by 5 bases, leaving 8 bases between them. The germline V gene has CDR1 DFQATT and CDR2 SNEGSKA (reference sequence). The CDR3 extends over 11 amino acids.